These 20 T cell receptor beta chains came from one sample sequenced in a study of cytomegalovirus exposure and HLA in healthy donors. Profiled with immunoSEQ multiplex PCR; TCRdb holds only in-frame clones, not every one. The sample has approximately 73,000 clones, about 95% seen once. Material: PBMCs. The receptor set was obtained from a man younger than 35 in good health and CMV-seronegative.

This chain connects TRBV28 to TRBJ1-4, with D maybe TRBD1 (5 bases). Germline V lookup: CDR1 MDHEN, CDR2 SYDVKM. The CDR3 is 15 residues long. V shed 0 bases and J shed 4 bases, with 9 bases lying between them. The CDR3 DNA is TGTGCCAGCAGTTTATGGGGGCAGGGTAATGAAAAACTGTTTTTT. This translates into CASSLWGQGNEKLFF.

The chain employs TRBV5-6 and TRBJ2-7, with a tentative D call TRBD1 (5 bases). Germline CDR1 reads SGHDT; CDR2 reads YYEEEE. V lost 2 bases to trimming and J lost 2 bases, with 11 bases between them. The CDR3 is made up of 14 amino acids. CDR3 in amino acids: CASSFPGSTYEQYF. CDR3 nucleotide sequence: TGTGCCAGCAGCTTTCCAGGGTCGACCTACGAGCAGTACTTC.

The chain recombines TRBV6-1 with TRBJ2-4, with 10 bases matching TRBD1. J was trimmed by 8 bases and V by 7 bases; bases with no gene match: 8. The CDR3 covers 14 residues. Germline CDR1 and CDR2: MNHNS and SASEGT. As DNA, the CDR3 is TGTGCCAGCAATGGACAGGGGGGGTCGGACATTCAGTACTTC. Translated, it gives CASNGQGGSDIQYF.

The genes are TRBV27 and TRBJ1-5; tentative D call: TRBD1 (6 bases). Trimming pared 2 bases from V and 2 bases from J, leaving 19 bases between. The CDR3 is made up of 18 amino acids. Germline assignment: CDR1 MNHEY and CDR2 SMNVEV (reference sequence). The CDR3 nucleotides read TGTGCCAGCAGTTTACTCGCCGGACAGACAAAGGGCAATCAGCCCCAGCATTTT. Protein sequence: CASSLLAGQTKGNQPQHF.

This chain connects TRBV4-3 to TRBJ1-5; 7 bases are a match to TRBD1. Germline V gives CDR1 LGHNA, CDR2 YSLEER. The junction had 4 bases not matched to a gene; V was cut back by 3 bases and J by 8 bases. The CDR3 length is 13 residues. The CDR3 sequence is CASSHDREEPQHF. CDR3 nucleotide sequence: TGCGCCAGCAGCCATGACAGGGAGGAGCCCCAGCATTTT.

The chain carries TRBV5-4 and TRBJ2-3, with TRBD2 matching over 8 bases. This CDR3 has 15 residues. J lost 3 bases, V lost 4 bases, and 7 bases had no gene match. Per the germline V gene, CDR1 is SGHNT and CDR2 is YYREEE (reference sequence). The CDR3 nucleotides are TGTGCCAGCAGCCGTAGCGGGGATAATACAGATACGCAGTATTTT. Translated, it gives CASSRSGDNTDTQYF. Based on the CDR3 plus reference TRBV5-4 and TRBJ2-3, the full variable domain is ETGVTQSPTHLIKTRGQQVTLRCSSQSGHNTVSWYQQALGQGPQFIFQYYREEENGRGNFPPRFSGLQFPNYSSELNVNALELDDSALYLCASSRSGDNTDTQYFGPGTRLTVL.

The rearrangement links TRBV9 to TRBJ2-2, with TRBD1 matching over 9 bases. This CDR3 is 15 amino acids long. Germline V gene sequence: CDR1 SGDLS, CDR2 YYNGEE. V was clipped by 4 bases and J by 4 bases; unmatched bases: 5. In DNA form, the CDR3 reads TGTGCCAGCAGCCTGGGACAGGGACCCACCGGGGAGCTGTTTTTT. As protein: CASSLGQGPTGELFF.

The V and J genes are TRBV4-2 and TRBJ2-1, with TRBD2 matching over 11 bases. Germline CDR1 reads LGHNA; CDR2 reads YNFKEQ. Germline trimming cut 2 bases from V and 6 bases from J; bases unmatched to any gene: 6. The CDR3 runs to 16 residues. CDR3 sequence (DNA): TGTGCCAGCAGCCAAATTAGCGGGGGGGCCTCCAATGAGCAGTTCTTC. It codes for CASSQISGGASNEQFF.

The chain has TRBV11-2 and TRBJ1-1, with D possibly matching TRBD1 (6 bases). Germline CDR1 SGHAT, CDR2 FQNNGV. The V and J ends lost 2 bases and 2 bases respectively, with 12 bases between them. This CDR3 comprises 15 residues. DNA for the CDR3: TGTGCCAGCAGCTTACGCAGGGACATAAACACTGAAGCTTTCTTT. Protein sequence: CASSLRRDINTEAFF.

The chain uses TRBV6-5 and TRBJ2-2; D gene ambiguous. Deletions cut 6 bases from V and 5 bases from J, with 13 bases between. CDR1 MNHEY and CDR2 SVGAGI come from the germline V gene. There are 14 residues in the CDR3. The CDR3, as DNA: TGTGCCAGCAGCCCCGGAGCCGCAACCGGGGAGCTGTTTTTT. It is translated as CASSPGAATGELFF.

The chain links TRBV19 to TRBJ1-2; D is possibly TRBD1 (6 bases). The V end lost 6 bases, the J end lost 4 bases, and 15 bases lay between the germline ends. This CDR3 is 14 amino acids long. The germline CDR1 and CDR2 sequences are LNHDA and SQIVND (reference sequence). CDR3 in amino acids: CASRLRQAGYGYTF. The CDR3 DNA reads as TGTGCCAGTAGACTGCGACAGGCAGGCTATGGCTACACCTTC.

The CDR3 region has the DNA TGTGCCAGCAGCTTGGATACCGGGACTAACTACAATGAGCAGTTCTTC. This translates into CASSLDTGTNYNEQFF. The J gene is TRBJ2-1, the V gene TRBV5-8, with 7 bases that match TRBD2. The CDR3 runs to 16 residues. The V gene end was trimmed by 0 bases and the J gene end by 3 bases; junction bases not matched to a gene: 6. From germline, CDR1 is SGHTS and CDR2 YDEGEE.

The chain joins TRBV18 to TRBJ1-5, with D hard to call. V was pared by 2 bases and J by 0 bases, with 5 bases between. CDR3 length equals 14 residues. Germline V gene data show CDR1 as KGHSH and CDR2 as LQKENI. DNA for the CDR3: TGTGCCAGCTCACCATTCGGTAGCAATCAGCCCCAGCATTTT. Its translation is CASSPFGSNQPQHF. The full variable domain, completed using reference TRBV18 and TRBJ1-5, is NAGVMQNPRHLVRRRGQEARLRCSPMKGHSHVYWYRQLPEEGLKFMVYLQKENIIDESGMPKERFSAEFPKEGPSILRIQQVVRGDSAAYFCASSPFGSNQPQHFGDGTRLSIL.

DNA of the CDR3: TGTGCCAGCAGCGTAGAGCAGGGTCGGAATGAAAAACTGTTTTTT. It is translated as CASSVEQGRNEKLFF. The rearrangement uses TRBV9 and TRBJ1-4, with TRBD1 as a possible D gene (5 bases). V dropped 0 bases and J dropped 5 bases, with 11 bases sitting between them. CDR3 size: 15 residues. From germline, CDR1 is SGDLS and CDR2 YYNGEE.

The CDR3 coding sequence is TGTGCCAGCCGACCGACAGCAAACTATGGCTACACCTTC. It yields the protein CASRPTANYGYTF. This chain links TRBV27 with TRBJ1-2; D is possibly TRBD1 (5 bases). The germline gives CDR1 MNHEY, CDR2 SMNVEV (reference sequence). The CDR3 has 13 amino acids. V was clipped by 8 bases and J by 2 bases, with 12 bases between them.

This chain joins TRBV5-1 and TRBJ2-1; 7 positions match TRBD2. V was clipped by 6 bases and J by 5 bases; unmatched bases: 8. The CDR3 consists of 14 residues. Germline CDR1 is SGHRS and CDR2 is YFSETQ. In DNA, the CDR3 is TGCGCCAGCAAGAGCGGGACTCTTAACAATGAGCAGTTCTTC. Its protein is CASKSGTLNNEQFF.

This chain connects TRBV28 to TRBJ2-7, with 7 bases that match TRBD1. CDR1 is MDHEN and CDR2 is SYDVKM in the germline V gene. The CDR3 is 15 amino acids. V lost 4 bases to trimming and J lost 7 bases; unmatched junction nucleotides: 13. The CDR3 DNA sequence: TGTGCCAGCAGTTCGGAAGGGACAGCTGCTAAAGAGCAGTACTTC. It encodes CASSSEGTAAKEQYF. The variable domain in full, completed from reference TRBV28 and TRBJ2-7, reads DVKVTQSSRYLVKRTGEKVFLECVQDMDHENMFWYRQDPGLGLRLIYFSYDVKMKEKGDIPEGYSVSREKKERFSLILESASTNQTSMYLCASSSEGTAAKEQYFGPGTRLTVT.

The genes are TRBV2 and TRBJ1-5, with no clear D. Trimming took 5 bases from V and 0 from J, leaving 17 bases between them. This CDR3 is 17 amino acids long. Germline V CDR1 and CDR2: SNHLY, FYNNEI. In DNA form, the CDR3 reads TGTGCCAGCAGTACTAGGAGGGATGGTTATAGCAATCAGCCCCAGCATTTT. Translation gives CASSTRRDGYSNQPQHF.

This clone is a singleton in its sample. This chain uses TRBV19 with TRBJ2-6; TRBD1 matches at 9 bases. V lost 3 bases, J lost 4 bases, and 19 bases stayed unmatched. The CDR3 is made up of 21 amino acids. Germline V lookup: CDR1 LNHDA, CDR2 SQIVND (reference sequence). The CDR3 DNA sequence: TGTGCCAGTAGTATTTCTAGGGCTTCGGGACAGGGAATTACAGGGGCCAACGTCCTGACTTTC. As protein: CASSISRASGQGITGANVLTF.

The CDR3 reads CASSGEAHPGEKLFF. CDR3 in DNA: TGTGCCAGCAGTGGGGAGGCGCATCCCGGGGAAAAACTGTTTTTT. V is TRBV27 and J is TRBJ1-4; D gene uncertain. CDR1 MNHEY and CDR2 SMNVEV come from the germline V gene (reference sequence). CDR3 length: 15 amino acids. Between the trimmed V and J ends, which lost 5 bases and 8 bases, there was a span of 18 bases.